This T cell receptor (beta chain) stems from a study of identical twins. General observations from the study: Insertions were fewer in abundant cord blood beta clonotypes, whereas memory repertoires showed none of this pattern. For out-of-frame alpha sequences shared by twins, low generation probability was in excess.

This clonotype was seen only a few times. The antigen remains undetermined. The junction departs from germline at one end; a sequencing error may be responsible. Germline V lookup: CDR1 SGHDT, CDR2 YYEEEE. The CDR3 totals 11 residues. It was template switching that added a universal primer site, and there were unique molecular identifiers on the cDNA. TCRdb itself ran the 5' RACE reads through MiXCR, one entry per CDR3 protein. This sample yields fewer than 900,000 distinct CDR3 sequences, of which approximately 18% are seen a single time; around 14% belongs to the top ten. The same specimen was also included in a second study, on T cells expressing NK-cell markers.

The chain combines TRBV5-6 with TRBJ1-2; possible D gene TRBD1, 5 bases. This TCR was sampled from a woman aged 18-35 years in good health. The specimen was PBMCs. CDR3 bases: TGTGCCAGCAGCGTAGGGACCGATTGGGACTTC. The encoded protein is CASSVGTDWDF.